This entry lists 28 T cell receptor beta chains sequenced from one sample in a study of CD8 T cells in ankylosing spondylitis (dated by TCRdb to 2016 to 2017). Library generation was performed with 5' RACE. The listed sequencing device is Illumina HiSeq 2500. TCRdb reprocessed the public reads (quality trimming at Q25 with fastp, clone calling with MiXCR) and kept in-frame beta chains. Each entry merges the rows of one CDR3 protein and shows their most common DNA and genes. A total of roughly 240,000 distinct CDR3 sequences appear in this sample, about 30% of them only once. 4% to 5.5% of the sample goes to the ten largest clones. Material for sequencing was blood, either unsorted or a sorted T cell fraction (not recorded which). Source of these receptors: a male donor with ankylosing spondylitis or in good health (not recorded which).

This clonotype was counted many times. The CDR3 DNA reads as TGCAGCGTCCAGACAGGGTCCTACGAGCAGTACTTC. Translation gives CSVQTGSYEQYF. This chain joins TRBV29-1 and TRBJ2-7, with TRBD1 matching 7 bases. CDR1 SQVTM and CDR2 ANQGSEA come from the germline V gene. J gave up 1 base and V 6 bases, and 3 bases lay outside the gene matches. This CDR3 spans 12 amino acids.

This clonotype appeared a few times. The chain has TRBV7-8 and TRBJ2-7, with 7 bases matching TRBD1. This CDR3 comprises 14 residues. Germline loops: CDR1 SGHVS, CDR2 FQNEAQ. Trimming at V came to 3 bases and at J to 2 bases, leaving 4 bases not matched to a gene. In DNA, the CDR3 is TGTGCCAGCAGCTTCCGGGACAGACCCTACGAGCAGTACTTC. Translation: CASSFRDRPYEQYF.

The V gene is TRBV20-1, the J gene TRBJ2-7; 9 nucleotides agree with TRBD1. Germline CDR1 reads DFQATT; CDR2 reads SNEGSKA (reference sequence). The CDR3 has 15 amino acids. Unmatched junction bases numbered 8, after V lost 0 bases and J lost 5 bases. As DNA, the CDR3 is TGCAGTGCTAGAGATCCGGGACAGGGAAGGAACGAGCAGTACTTC. Translating it yields CSARDPGQGRNEQYF.

This clonotype showed up just a few times. The chain couples TRBV20-1 to TRBJ2-1; a weak D match, TRBD2 (6 bases). Germline V lookup: CDR1 DFQATT, CDR2 SNEGSKA (reference sequence). V lost 4 bases, J lost 0 bases, and 13 bases lay in between. The CDR3 runs to 15 residues. CDR3 loop: CSAILRESSYNEQFF. CDR3 coding DNA: TGCAGTGCTATATTACGGGAGAGCTCCTACAATGAGCAGTTCTTC.

CDR3 loop: CAGSLAGGVTGELFF. CDR3 in DNA: TGTGCCGGATCACTAGCGGGGGGGGTAACCGGGGAGCTGTTTTTT. J is TRBJ2-2 and V is TRBV12-3 or TRBV12-4, with 13 bases identical to TRBD2. V gave up 11 bases and J gave up 5 bases; unmatched junction bases: 8. The CDR3 spans 15 residues.

This sequence joins TRBV20-1 and TRBJ1-1, with 9 bases matching TRBD1. The germline V gene encodes CDR1 DFQATT and CDR2 SNEGSKA (reference sequence). The CDR3 is made up of 13 amino acids. The CDR3: CSIPGQGRTEAFF. The CDR3 coding sequence is TGCTCGATACCGGGACAGGGAAGGACTGAAGCTTTCTTT.

The chain is built from TRBV7-2 and TRBJ2-1; D ambiguous. CDR3 size: 12 residues. CDR1 and CDR2 from the germline V gene are SGHTA and FQGNSA. V shed 5 bases and J shed 9 bases, with 11 bases lying between them. CDR3 DNA sequence: TGTGCCAGCAGCCCAGTAGGTTTTGAGCAGTTCTTC. Its translation is CASSPVGFEQFF. The complete variable domain, with remaining parts taken from reference TRBV7-2 and TRBJ2-1, reads GAGVSQSPSNKVTEKGKDVELRCDPISGHTALYWYRQSLGQGLEFLIYFQGNSAPDKSGLPSDRFSAERTGGSVSTLTIQRTQQEDSAVYLCASSPVGFEQFFGPGTRLTVL.

This clonotype was observed once. The rearrangement joins TRBV10-2 to TRBJ1-1; tentatively, D is TRBD1 (5 bases). The CDR3 is made up of 15 amino acids. Trimming took off 0 bases at V and 1 base at J, with 9 bases between the two ends. Germline V gene lookup returns CDR1 WSHSY and CDR2 SAAADI. The CDR3 region has the DNA TGCGCCAGCAGTGAGTCTGGGGGTCCGAACACTGAAGCTTTCTTT. Amino acids: CASSESGGPNTEAFF.

This chain uses TRBV4-1 with TRBJ2-1; D gene ambiguous. The V gene lost 2 bases and the J gene lost 9 bases, with 23 bases spanning the gap. The germline gives CDR1 MGHRA, CDR2 YSYEKL. The CDR3 contains 17 residues. The CDR3: CASSQPKTYSSLGEQFF. In nucleotides, the CDR3 is TGCGCCAGCAGCCAACCTAAGACATATTCTTCGTTAGGTGAGCAGTTCTTC.

CDR3 protein: CASTPELAGIYNEQFF. CDR3 coding DNA: TGTGCCAGCACCCCAGAGCTAGCGGGGATTTACAATGAGCAGTTCTTC. The V gene is TRBV12-3 or TRBV12-4, the J gene TRBJ2-1, with TRBD2 identical over 9 bases. V shed 7 bases and J 4 bases; nucleotides not matched to a gene: 11. The CDR3 runs 16 residues.

The count of this clonotype is one. The genes are TRBV20-1 and TRBJ1-1; D ambiguous. In germline, CDR1 is DFQATT, CDR2 SNEGSKA (reference sequence). Trimming took 0 bases from V and 3 from J, leaving 8 bases between them. This CDR3 contains 13 residues. DNA for the CDR3: TGCAGTGCTAGAGATCGACGGGACACTGAAGCTTTCTTT. It specifies CSARDRRDTEAFF.

V and J are TRBV27 and TRBJ2-3; 8 nucleotides line up with TRBD2. J lost 0 bases, V lost 2 bases, and 4 bases had no gene match. The CDR3 runs 16 residues. Per the germline V gene, CDR1 is MNHEY and CDR2 is SMNVEV (reference sequence). CDR3 bases: TGTGCCAGCAGTTTACGGGCGGGGGGTAGCACAGATACGCAGTATTTT. Translating gives CASSLRAGGSTDTQYF.

This clonotype was seen a handful of times. V usage is TRBV12-3 or TRBV12-4 and J usage is TRBJ2-5; possible D gene TRBD2, 7 bases. V gave up 5 bases and J gave up 4 bases, with 14 bases separating them. This CDR3 has 14 residues. DNA of the CDR3: TGTGCCAGCAGTCCTGGGGGGGGGCTAGAGACCCAGTACTTC. Translated: CASSPGGGLETQYF.

The chain joins TRBV12-3 or TRBV12-4 to TRBJ2-3; tentatively, D is TRBD2 (5 bases). The CDR3 consists of 15 residues. Trimming shortened V by 3 bases and J by 2 bases, and 12 bases separated the two germline ends. The CDR3 DNA reads as TGTGCCAGCAGTTTGGGAGAGCGGTCCACAGATACGCAGTATTTT. This translates into CASSLGERSTDTQYF.

This clonotype came up a few times. CDR3 in DNA: TGTGCCAGCAGCCCAGGGTACCTGACCTACAATGAGCAGTTCTTC. This gives the protein CASSPGYLTYNEQFF. The chain couples TRBV4-2 to TRBJ2-1, with D possibly being TRBD1 (5 bases). Looked up from germline, CDR1 is LGHNA and CDR2 is YNFKEQ. With 4 bases removed from V and 2 bases from J, the gap between germline ends came to 12 bases. CDR3 length: 15 residues.

The genes are TRBV4-1 and TRBJ2-1; 9 nucleotides match TRBD1. This CDR3 has 15 residues. After removal of 0 bases from V and 15 bases from J, the junction contained 12 bases not matched to a gene. Germline V lookup: CDR1 MGHRA, CDR2 YSYEKL. In nucleotides, the CDR3 is TGCGCCAGCAGCCAAGATAGAAGGGACAGGGAAGGACTGTTCTTC. Its translation: CASSQDRRDREGLFF.

This clonotype was recorded a few times. This chain links TRBV6-1 with TRBJ2-3; TRBD2 is a possible D gene (6 bases). Germline V gene data show CDR1 as MNHNS and CDR2 as SASEGT. The ends were cut back, 4 bases at V and 6 bases at J, with 14 bases in the middle. CDR3 length: 14 amino acids. The CDR3 DNA is TGTGCCAGCAGTGTTGGGGACTGGCCCGATACGCAGTATTTT. Its protein is CASSVGDWPDTQYF.

Only a few counts were recorded for this clonotype. The CDR3 loop is CSAMVTGLSTDTQYF. The CDR3 DNA reads as TGCAGTGCTATGGTTACGGGGCTCAGCACAGATACGCAGTATTTT. The chain has TRBV20-1 and TRBJ2-3, with D possibly called TRBD1 or TRBD2 (5 bases each). The CDR3 is 15 residues long. Germline V CDR1 and CDR2: DFQATT, SNEGSKA (reference sequence). With 4 bases removed from V and 0 bases from J, the gap between germline ends came to 14 bases.

The gene calls are TRBV5-1 and TRBJ2-1; D uncertain. Trimming shortened V by 0 bases and J by 6 bases, and 10 bases separated the two germline ends. The CDR3 sequence is 14 residues long. Germline-derived CDR1 and CDR2 are SGHRS and YFSETQ. The CDR3 DNA is TGCGCCAGCAGCTTGGGGTCCACCATCAATGAGCAGTTCTTC. Translating gives CASSLGSTINEQFF. Looking up the rest from reference TRBV5-1 and TRBJ2-1 gives the full variable domain: KAGVTQTPRYLIKTRGQQVTLSCSPISGHRSVSWYQQTPGQGLQFLFEYFSETQRNKGNFPGRFSGRQFSNSRSEMNVSTLELGDSALYLCASSLGSTINEQFFGPGTRLTVL.

This clonotype came up a few times. The chain combines TRBV5-5 with TRBJ2-2; D perhaps matches TRBD2 (6 bases). The V gene lost 8 bases and the J gene lost 6 bases, with 17 bases spanning the gap. Germline V gene data show CDR1 as SGHKS and CDR2 as YYEKEE (reference sequence). The CDR3 has 14 residues. CDR3 bases: TGTGCCAGTATCGAAGGAGGGCACGCCGGGGAGCTGTTTTTT. Translated, it gives CASIEGGHAGELFF.

V gene TRBV20-1 combines with J gene TRBJ2-7; D remains ambiguous. Per the germline V gene, CDR1 is DFQATT and CDR2 is SNEGSKA (reference sequence). The CDR3 is 13 amino acids. Trimming pared 1 base from V and 0 bases from J, leaving 7 bases between. CDR3 region: CSARGTNSYEQYF. CDR3 sequence (DNA): TGCAGTGCTAGAGGAACAAACTCCTACGAGCAGTACTTC.

This clonotype was seen more than once but under ten times. The rearrangement links TRBV11-2 to TRBJ2-1; D uncertain. CDR3 size: 15 residues. In germline, CDR1 is SGHAT, CDR2 FQNNGV. Trimming stripped 2 bases from V and 8 bases from J, with 16 bases between. CDR3 in amino acids: CASSLLRTPMDEQFF. CDR3 DNA sequence: TGTGCCAGCAGCTTATTGCGGACCCCCATGGATGAGCAGTTCTTC.

This clonotype was seen a handful of times. This rearrangement joins TRBV15 to TRBJ2-1; D is uncertain. Germline CDR1 reads LNHNV; CDR2 reads YYDKDF (reference sequence). The V end was cut by 4 bases, the J end by 3 bases, with 7 bases between. The CDR3 consists of 13 residues. The CDR3 loop reads CATSTSFYNEQFF. The CDR3 coding sequence is TGTGCCACCAGCACCAGCTTCTACAATGAGCAGTTCTTC.

The rearrangement uses TRBV29-1 and TRBJ2-3; 12 bases are a match to TRBD2. Trimming cost V 4 bases and J 6 bases; bases outside gene matches: 5. This CDR3 contains 14 residues. Per the germline V gene, CDR1 is SQVTM and CDR2 is ANQGSEA. CDR3 amino acids: CSVGLAGEKDTQYF. CDR3 DNA sequence: TGCAGCGTTGGACTAGCGGGGGAAAAGGATACGCAGTATTTT.

The CDR3 region has the DNA TGTGCCACCACCGGGGGAAGCAATCAGCCCCAGCATTTT. It encodes CATTGGSNQPQHF. The J gene is TRBJ1-5, the V gene TRBV24-1; TRBD1 is a possible D gene (5 bases). The CDR3 has 13 amino acids. The V end was cut by 8 bases, the J end by 1 base, with 8 bases between. Germline V lookup: CDR1 KGHDR, CDR2 SFDVKD.

This clonotype appeared a few times. The rearrangement joins TRBV29-1 to TRBJ1-2; maybe TRBD1 (6 bases). V shed 3 bases and J shed 1 base, with 12 bases lying between them. Germline V gene sequence: CDR1 SQVTM, CDR2 ANQGSEA. The CDR3 length is 14 residues. The CDR3 is CSVELGGNNYGYTF. In DNA, the CDR3 is TGCAGCGTTGAGTTGGGGGGCAATAACTATGGCTACACCTTC. Supplemented by reference TRBV29-1 and TRBJ1-2, the full variable domain reads SAVISQKPSRDICQRGTSLTIQCQVDSQVTMMFWYRQQPGQSLTLIATANQGSEATYESGFVIDKFPISRPNLTFSTLTVSNMSPEDSSIYLCSVELGGNNYGYTFGSGTRLTVV.

The gene calls are TRBV7-9 and TRBJ1-2; TRBD1 agrees at 9 bases. CDR3 length: 16 residues. V lost 5 bases, J lost 2 bases, and 9 bases stayed unmatched. Looked up from germline, CDR1 is SEHNR and CDR2 is FQNEAQ (reference sequence). As DNA, the CDR3 is TGTGCCAGCAGCCCAGATTGGACAGGGGCGAACTATGGCTACACCTTC. Encoded protein: CASSPDWTGANYGYTF.

There are a few counts of this clonotype. DNA for the CDR3: TGTGCCAGCTCACCGGGGACAGACACCCACTACGAGCAGTACTTC. Amino acid sequence: CASSPGTDTHYEQYF. This sequence joins TRBV18 and TRBJ2-7; 7 nucleotides match TRBD1. Germline assignment: CDR1 KGHSH and CDR2 LQKENI. J lost 3 bases, V lost 3 bases, and 8 bases had no gene match. The CDR3 has 15 residues.